This T cell receptor beta chain was sequenced in a study of T cells in Graves' hyperthyroidism and ophthalmopathy. General study results and limits: Most clonotypes that expanded in the thyroid above 0.001 also showed up in blood.

RNA transcripts provided the source from which TCR beta CDR3 regions were amplified. A first-round RT-PCR of the TCR CDR3 used the HTBI primer set. TCRdb re-analysed the multiplex PCR reads in MiXCR, keeping a single row per CDR3 protein. This sample has 500,000 to 600,000 distinct CDR3 sequences, with about half found just once. Points on this clonotype: As yet, its antigen is unknown.

In germline, CDR1 is SGHDN, CDR2 FVKESK. The CDR3 consists of 13 residues. The V end was cut by 1 base, the J end by 4 bases, with 7 bases between. Patients were excluded for uncontrolled infection, other autoimmune disease, pregnancy or lactation. This chain connects TRBV14 to TRBJ1-2; maybe TRBD1 (6 bases). This clonotype originated in an adult woman with Graves' disease, either hyperthyroidism or ophthalmopathy (not recorded which). The sample consisted of peripheral blood or thyroid tissue (not recorded which). DNA of the CDR3: TGTGCCAGCAGCCAAGGACAGGCCTATGGCTACACCTTC. Translating it yields CASSQGQAYGYTF.